What follows describes a single TCR beta chain. Its antigen is unknown. The CDR3 spans 18 residues. Germline CDR1 is MGHRA and CDR2 is YSYEKL. Template switching by 5'RACE with UMIs generated the TCR beta cDNA. TCRdb re-called the 5' RACE reads, yielding one record per CDR3 amino acid sequence without DNA. This table holds roughly 390,000 distinct CDR3 sequences. The entry originates in a study of T cells expressing NK-cell markers. Study background: The authors sequenced eight donors, of whom seven were HCMV-seropositive and one was seronegative. General observations from the study: The contribution of dominant NKG2C+ clonotypes to CD8+ T cells in five to seven donors was about 1.0-7.0%.

The chain couples TRBV4-1 to TRBJ2-6; the D gene TCRdb calls, TRBD1, cannot be checked with no DNA. The sequenced sample consisted of blood T cells: a sorted CD56 or NKG2C T cell subset, CD4+ or CD8+ T cells, or bulk PBMC T cells (not recorded which). The receptor comes from a woman aged 50 to 60 in good health. This CDR3 is CASSQARGGGSGANVLTF.